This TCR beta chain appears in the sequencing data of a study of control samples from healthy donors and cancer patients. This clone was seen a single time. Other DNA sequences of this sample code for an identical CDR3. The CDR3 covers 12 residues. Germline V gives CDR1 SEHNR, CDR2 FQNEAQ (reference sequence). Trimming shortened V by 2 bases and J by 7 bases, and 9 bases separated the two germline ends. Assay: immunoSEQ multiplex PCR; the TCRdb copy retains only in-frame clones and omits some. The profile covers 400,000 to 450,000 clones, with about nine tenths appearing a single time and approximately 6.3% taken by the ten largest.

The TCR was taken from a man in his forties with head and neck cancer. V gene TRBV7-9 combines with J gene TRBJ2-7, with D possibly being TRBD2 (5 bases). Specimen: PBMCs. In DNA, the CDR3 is TGTGCCAGCAGCTTAAATCCGGGGGAGCAGTACTTC. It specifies CASSLNPGEQYF.